Shown below are 32 T cell receptor beta chains from a single sample sequenced in a study of technical replicates of blood from a few donors. The data were produced by immunoSEQ multiplex PCR, yet TCRdb's version contains in-frame clones alone and is incomplete. The profile shows some 70,000 clones, around nine tenths of them singletons. Material for sequencing was PBMCs. All receptors come from a human donor in good health. Some clones in this sample may be carry-over from other donors' samples.

The chain uses TRBV4-3 and TRBJ2-7, with 7 bases matching TRBD2. J gave up 6 bases and V 0 bases, and 8 bases lay outside the gene matches. Germline loops: CDR1 LGHNA, CDR2 YSLEER. The CDR3 loop spans 15 amino acids. CDR3 sequence reads: CASSQDTGPSGEQYF. In DNA form, the CDR3 reads TGCGCCAGCAGCCAAGATACTGGTCCTAGCGGCGAGCAGTACTTC.

This chain connects TRBV6-6 to TRBJ1-1; D remains unclear. Germline values: CDR1 MNHNY, CDR2 SVGAGI (reference sequence). The CDR3 totals 16 residues. V gave up 2 bases and J gave up 3 bases, with 16 bases separating them. CDR3 region: CASSYRGGGEHTEAFF. CDR3 DNA: TGTGCCAGCAGTTACCGGGGAGGAGGAGAACACACTGAAGCTTTCTTT.

The CDR3 nucleotides are TGTGCCACCAGCCACGGACACCCCAATCAGCCCCAGCATTTT. Protein product: CATSHGHPNQPQHF. The chain combines TRBV15 with TRBJ1-5; a weak D match, TRBD1 (5 bases). V was shortened by 5 bases and J by 3 bases, with 11 bases between the two germline ends. Per the germline V gene, CDR1 is LNHNV and CDR2 is YYDKDF (reference sequence). The CDR3 spans 14 residues.

The genes are TRBV5-4 and TRBJ2-3; no clear D. Trimming stripped 0 bases from V and 1 base from J, with 3 bases between. This CDR3 has 13 residues. Germline assignment: CDR1 SGHNT and CDR2 YYREEE (reference sequence). The CDR3 region is CASSLVGTDTQYF. DNA for the CDR3: TGTGCCAGCAGCTTGGTCGGCACAGATACGCAGTATTTT.

For this clone: The identical CDR3 is also encoded by other nucleotide sequences in the sample. The chain links TRBV7-2 to TRBJ1-2; 7 bases align to TRBD1. CDR3 length: 13 residues. The germline gives CDR1 SGHTA, CDR2 FQGNSA. V shed 2 bases, J shed 3 bases, and the junction held 0 bases outside the gene matches. The CDR3: CASSLTGDYGYTF. CDR3 sequence (DNA): TGTGCCAGCAGCTTAACAGGGGACTATGGCTACACCTTC.

This chain connects TRBV5-1 to TRBJ2-2, with 10 nucleotides matching TRBD2. The germline V gene has CDR1 SGHRS and CDR2 YFSETQ. The trim removed 2 bases at V and 2 bases at J, leaving 3 bases unmatched. The CDR3 extends over 16 amino acids. The CDR3 here is CASSLLAGKNTGELFF. CDR3 coding DNA: TGCGCCAGCAGCTTACTAGCGGGAAAAAACACCGGGGAGCTGTTTTTT. The full variable domain, completed using reference TRBV5-1 and TRBJ2-2, is KAGVTQTPRYLIKTRGQQVTLSCSPISGHRSVSWYQQTPGQGLQFLFEYFSETQRNKGNFPGRFSGRQFSNSRSEMNVSTLELGDSALYLCASSLLAGKNTGELFFGEGSRLTVL.

The CDR3 bases are TGTGCCATCAGTGACAGGGGGCCTTCCTATAATTCACCCCTCCACTTT. It yields the protein CAISDRGPSYNSPLHF. This sequence joins TRBV10-3 and TRBJ1-6, with TRBD1 matching 8 bases. The length of the CDR3 is 16 residues. The germline gives CDR1 ENHRY, CDR2 SYGVKD. V shed 3 bases and J 1 base; nucleotides not matched to a gene: 2.

A single count supports this clone. V and J are TRBV7-3 and TRBJ2-2, with D perhaps matching TRBD1 (5 bases). Trimming removed 2 bases at V and 2 bases at J, with 6 bases between. The germline CDR1 and CDR2 sequences are SGHTA and FQGTGA. This CDR3 is built from 14 residues. The CDR3: CASSLQGNTGELFF. CDR3 DNA: TGTGCCAGCAGCTTACAGGGAAACACCGGGGAGCTGTTTTTT.

The genes are TRBV6-6 and TRBJ1-4; possibly TRBD1 for D (5 bases). The germline gives CDR1 MNHNY, CDR2 SVGAGI (reference sequence). V shed 6 bases and J shed 7 bases, with 21 bases lying between them. This CDR3 comprises 16 residues. This CDR3 is CASRRDGGDRFEKLFF. The CDR3 region has the DNA TGTGCCAGCAGGCGAGATGGGGGGGATCGGTTTGAAAAACTGTTTTTT.

This clone has a single count. V is TRBV7-9 and J is TRBJ1-5; D might be TRBD1 (5 bases). CDR1 and CDR2 (germline): SEHNR, FQNEAQ (reference sequence). The CDR3 covers 14 residues. V shed 4 bases and J shed 2 bases, with 9 bases lying between them. CDR3 DNA sequence: TGTGCCAGCAGCTGGGGGGGAGGCAATCAGCCCCAGCATTTT. Protein: CASSWGGGNQPQHF.

The chain carries TRBV7-9 and TRBJ2-5; possible D gene TRBD1, 5 bases. The V and J ends lost 2 bases and 3 bases respectively, with 13 bases between them. The V gene's germline CDR1 is SEHNR and CDR2 FQNEAQ (reference sequence). The length of the CDR3 is 15 residues. For the CDR3, the DNA is TGTGCCAGCAGCTTACTTTCGGGCAGGGAAGAGACCCAGTACTTC. Protein product: CASSLLSGREETQYF.

This sequence joins TRBV5-1 and TRBJ2-2; 12 nucleotides line up with TRBD2. V shed 8 bases and J 1 base; nucleotides not matched to a gene: 9. CDR1 and CDR2 (germline): SGHRS, YFSETQ. The CDR3 length is 17 residues. DNA for the CDR3: TGCGCCAGTCGGACTAGCGGGAATCCCAAGAACACCGGGGAGCTGTTTTTT. Protein: CASRTSGNPKNTGELFF.

The J gene is TRBJ2-2, the V gene TRBV14; TRBD2 matches 15 bases. Germline V gene lookup returns CDR1 SGHDN and CDR2 FVKESK. The J segment lost 6 bases and the V segment lost 4 bases, leaving 3 bases of the junction unmatched. The CDR3 covers 16 residues. The chain's CDR3 is CASSPGLAGGAGELFF. CDR3 coding DNA: TGTGCCAGCAGCCCGGGACTAGCGGGAGGAGCCGGGGAGCTGTTTTTT.

This chain links TRBV11-2 with TRBJ2-3; TRBD2 might be the D (6 bases). Deletions cut 1 base from V and 2 bases from J, with 16 bases between. The CDR3 spans 17 residues. Germline V gene data show CDR1 as SGHAT and CDR2 as FQNNGV. The CDR3 here is CASSLVYWDSNTDTQYF. The CDR3, as DNA: TGTGCCAGCAGCTTAGTGTATTGGGACTCGAACACAGATACGCAGTATTTT.

The gene calls are TRBV20-1 and TRBJ2-7, with D uncertain. Germline lookup yields CDR1 DFQATT and CDR2 SNEGSKA (reference sequence). The CDR3 sequence is 11 residues long. V was clipped by 6 bases and J by 3 bases, with 9 bases between them. CDR3 nucleotides: TGCAGTGCGTTCAACAGCTACGAGCAGTACTTC. Protein sequence: CSAFNSYEQYF.

V usage is TRBV5-6 and J usage is TRBJ2-3, with a possible D match to TRBD2 (6 bases). V shed 4 bases and J shed 4 bases, with 13 bases lying between them. CDR3 length: 14 residues. CDR1 SGHDT and CDR2 YYEEEE come from the germline V gene. The CDR3 DNA sequence: TGTGCCAGCAGCCATAGCGGTGGATCAGATACGCAGTATTTT. This sequence encodes CASSHSGGSDTQYF.

About this clone itself: Its ends do not fully match the called genes, so a read error is possible. J is TRBJ2-5 and V is TRBV11-2; 7 positions match TRBD1. Germline V lookup: CDR1 SGHAT, CDR2 FQNNGV. The CDR3 consists of 14 residues. In nucleotides, the CDR3 is TGTGCCAGCAGCCTAGACAGGGCCCAAGAGACCCAGTACTTC. Encoded protein: CASSLDRAQETQYF.

This chain connects TRBV12-5 to TRBJ1-5; maybe TRBD1 (5 bases). The CDR3 totals 14 residues. Germline V gene data show CDR1 as LGHNT and CDR2 as FRNRAP. Trimming took off 1 base at V and 4 bases at J, with 8 bases between the two ends. The CDR3 loop is CASGLDGGNQPQHF. Here the CDR3 DNA reads TGTGCTAGTGGTTTGGACGGGGGGAATCAGCCCCAGCATTTT.

The J gene is TRBJ2-7, the V gene TRBV4-3; perhaps TRBD1 as D (8 bases). V was trimmed by 5 bases and J by 5 bases, leaving 19 bases between them. Germline values: CDR1 LGHNA, CDR2 YSLEER. CDR3 length: 15 residues. CDR3 in DNA: TGCGCCAGCAGCTCTGCGGGAGCAGGGGGCCACGAGCAGTACTTC. Its translation is CASSSAGAGGHEQYF.

This chain uses TRBV27 with TRBJ2-5; 8 bases map to TRBD1. The ends lost 6 bases at V and 7 bases at J; junction bases unmatched: 7. Looked up from germline, CDR1 is MNHEY and CDR2 is SMNVEV (reference sequence). The CDR3 totals 13 residues. For the CDR3, the DNA is TGTGCCAGCAGACCGACAGGGGCGTCGACCCAGTACTTC. As protein: CASRPTGASTQYF.

The chain combines TRBV19 with TRBJ2-7; 8 positions agree with TRBD1. The length of the CDR3 is 15 residues. Trimming took 6 bases from V and 3 from J; bases not matched to a gene: 10. Germline V gene data show CDR1 as LNHDA and CDR2 as SQIVND (reference sequence). Written as DNA, the CDR3 is TGTGCCAGTAGCCCCGGGGGCGGACAGGGCTACGAGCAGTACTTC. Its protein is CASSPGGGQGYEQYF.

This chain uses TRBV2 with TRBJ1-6, with 7 bases lining up with TRBD1. The CDR3 consists of 14 residues. V lost 4 bases and J lost 7; bases outside the gene matches: 4. The V gene's germline CDR1 is SNHLY and CDR2 FYNNEI. The CDR3 coding sequence is TGTGCCAGCAGTGCGGGACAGAGGAATTCACCCCTCCACTTT. Amino acid sequence: CASSAGQRNSPLHF.

CDR3 DNA: TGTGCCAGCAGCTCCTTAGCGGGACTGAAGACCCAGTACTTC. Residues: CASSSLAGLKTQYF. The chain joins TRBV7-2 to TRBJ2-5, with 8 bases matching TRBD2. V lost 4 bases, J lost 6 bases, and 7 bases stayed unmatched. CDR3 length: 14 amino acids. Germline assignment: CDR1 SGHTA and CDR2 FQGNSA.

This sequence joins TRBV4-3 and TRBJ1-2; TRBD1 is a possible D gene (6 bases). V was shortened by 0 bases and J by 4 bases, with 9 bases between the two germline ends. This CDR3 spans 14 amino acids. Germline CDR1 and CDR2: LGHNA and YSLEER. The CDR3 reads CASSQDRGAYGYTF. The CDR3 region has the DNA TGCGCCAGCAGCCAAGACAGGGGCGCCTATGGCTACACCTTC.

The chain couples TRBV7-8 to TRBJ2-1, with a tentative D call TRBD1 (7 bases). The CDR3 contains 14 residues. The V end was cut by 7 bases, the J end by 9 bases, with 19 bases between. CDR1 and CDR2 (germline): SGHVS, FQNEAQ. CDR3 loop: CASNTQGGDSEQFF. CDR3 nucleotides: TGTGCCAGCAATACCCAGGGGGGAGATAGTGAGCAGTTCTTC.

The rearrangement links TRBV5-1 to TRBJ2-3, with D possibly matching TRBD2 (7 bases). V was pared by 5 bases and J by 1 base, with 11 bases between. CDR1 is SGHRS, CDR2 YFSETQ, per germline. This CDR3 is 14 amino acids long. The CDR3 DNA is TGCGCCAGCAGGACGGGGGGCGGCACAGATACGCAGTATTTT. Its translation is CASRTGGGTDTQYF.

The CDR3 is CASSPRGINQPQHF. DNA of the CDR3: TGTGCCAGTAGCCCTCGAGGGATTAATCAGCCCCAGCATTTT. V gene TRBV19 combines with J gene TRBJ1-5, with unresolved D. CDR3 length equals 14 residues. The germline V gene has CDR1 LNHDA and CDR2 SQIVND (reference sequence). The ends were cut back, 6 bases at V and 4 bases at J, with 13 bases in the middle.

This clone was found a few times. The chain uses TRBV7-3 and TRBJ2-2, with 8 bases fitting TRBD2. This CDR3 has 16 amino acids. CDR1 and CDR2 (germline): SGHTA, FQGTGA. V trimming: 5 bases; J trimming: 5 bases; junction bases outside the gene matches: 10. The CDR3: CASSPLGGARTGELFF. CDR3 sequence (DNA): TGTGCCAGCAGCCCACTCGGGGGGGCTCGGACCGGGGAGCTGTTTTTT.

This CDR3 reads CASSWETGGLFYGYTF. The CDR3 bases are TGTGCCAGCAGCTGGGAGACAGGGGGTCTTTTCTATGGCTACACCTTC. The chain combines TRBV5-5 with TRBJ1-2; 9 positions match TRBD1. Germline trimming cut 3 bases from V and 4 bases from J; bases unmatched to any gene: 10. Germline V gene data show CDR1 as SGHKS and CDR2 as YYEKEE (reference sequence). This CDR3 has 16 amino acids. The full variable domain, with the rest looked up from reference TRBV5-5 and TRBJ1-2, is DAGVTQSPTHLIKTRGQQVTLRCSPISGHKSVSWYQQVLGQGPQFIFQYYEKEERGRGNFPDRFSARQFPNYSSELNVNALLLGDSALYLCASSWETGGLFYGYTFGSGTRLTVV.

The rearrangement links TRBV10-3 to TRBJ2-5; TRBD2 matches 10 bases. The CDR3 has 14 residues. The J segment lost 4 bases and the V segment lost 11 bases, leaving 10 bases of the junction unmatched. The V gene's germline CDR1 is ENHRY and CDR2 SYGVKD. The DNA of the CDR3 is TGTGCCGCAGGGGCAGCGGGAGGGGTAGAGACCCAGTACTTC. Residues: CAAGAAGGVETQYF.

This clone was counted once. The chain has TRBV27 and TRBJ2-1; the D is unclear. The CDR3 totals 16 residues. Trimming stripped 4 bases from V and 8 bases from J, with 21 bases between. CDR1 and CDR2 from the germline V gene are MNHEY and SMNVEV (reference sequence). The CDR3 sequence: CASSWRSTAPGYEQFF. CDR3 DNA: TGTGCCAGCAGTTGGCGATCAACAGCTCCCGGTTATGAGCAGTTCTTC.

The V and J genes are TRBV5-1 and TRBJ2-7, with D hard to call. Germline CDR1 reads SGHRS; CDR2 reads YFSETQ. There are 14 residues in the CDR3. V lost 0 bases and J lost 1, with 8 bases in between. CDR3 region: CASSLEAGSYEQYF. DNA of the CDR3: TGCGCCAGCAGCTTGGAGGCCGGGTCCTACGAGCAGTACTTC.